One and the same sample provided the 13 T cell receptor beta chains below, sequenced in a study of T cells expressing NK-cell markers. TCRdb re-called the 5' RACE reads and gives one entry per CDR3 protein, without DNA. Its listing shows a few hundred thousand distinct CDR3 sequences. The material sequenced was blood T cells: a sorted CD56 or NKG2C T cell subset, CD4+ or CD8+ T cells, or bulk PBMC T cells (not recorded which). The source is a man between 18 and 69 years old in good health.

V gene TRBV7-2 combines with J gene TRBJ2-7; TCRdb designates TRBD1, a call that cannot be tested without DNA. The CDR3 consists of 14 residues. The V gene's germline CDR1 is SGHTA and CDR2 FQGNSA. The CDR3 reads CASSPDGQAYEQYF.

The rearrangement links TRBV23-1 to TRBJ2-7; the D call from TCRdb, TRBD1, cannot be confirmed without DNA. TRBV23-1 is annotated as an ORF whose role is uncertain. This CDR3 has 15 amino acids. The CDR3 here is CASRPTAGGFYEQYF.

This rearrangement joins TRBV7-8 to TRBJ2-1; TCRdb reports TRBD1, a call that lacks DNA to check it against. This CDR3 has 19 residues. The V gene's germline CDR1 is SGHVS and CDR2 FQNEAQ. The CDR3 spells CASSSFAGLGGSSYNEQFF.

The gene calls are TRBV12-3 or TRBV12-4 and TRBJ2-7; TCRdb picks TRBD2, but there is no DNA to check that call. This CDR3 spans 13 amino acids. The CDR3 sequence is CASSFPPAVEQYF.

The chain is built from TRBV12-3 or TRBV12-4 and TRBJ2-2; without DNA, the TCRdb call of TRBD2 cannot be checked. The length of the CDR3 is 18 residues. The CDR3 sequence: CASTRTSGGVRGTGELFF.

The chain carries TRBV20-1 and TRBJ2-5. Germline V gene lookup returns CDR1 DFQATT and CDR2 SNEGSKA (reference sequence). The CDR3 has 14 residues. The CDR3 is CSAKELGFQETQYF.

The chain links TRBV7-6 to TRBJ1-6; TCRdb names TRBD1, which stays unverified in the absence of DNA. The CDR3 is 15 residues long. Germline loops: CDR1 SGHVS, CDR2 FNYEAQ. The CDR3 here is CASSSFEGINSPLHF. Complete variable domain (other parts from reference TRBV7-6 and TRBJ1-6): GAGVSQSPRYKVTKRGQDVALRCDPISGHVSLYWYRQALGQGPEFLTYFNYEAQQDKSGLPNDRFSAERPEGSISTLTIQRTEQRDSAMYRCASSSFEGINSPLHFGNGTRLTVT.

The V and J genes are TRBV6-5 and TRBJ2-7; the TRBD1 assignment by TCRdb is unverifiable without DNA. The CDR3 spans 14 residues. CDR1 and CDR2 (germline): MNHEY, SVGAGI. The CDR3 loop reads CASSLGALAYEQYF.

This chain connects TRBV6-1 to TRBJ2-1; TCRdb gives TRBD1 as the D gene, but with no DNA this cannot be confirmed. In germline, CDR1 is MNHNS, CDR2 SASEGT. The CDR3 totals 15 residues. The CDR3 protein is CASSLGGTAYNEQFF.

V gene TRBV6-2 or TRBV6-3 combines with J gene TRBJ2-7; no DNA is available, so the TRBD1 call from TCRdb remains unchecked. CDR1 and CDR2 (germline): MNHEY, SVGEGT. This CDR3 is 15 amino acids long. CDR3 sequence: CASTPGTPLYYEQYF.

The CDR3 spells CASSLAGQGARETQYF. This rearrangement joins TRBV5-1 to TRBJ2-5; with no DNA, the TCRdb D assignment of TRBD1 cannot be verified. Looked up from germline, CDR1 is SGHRS and CDR2 is YFSETQ. The CDR3 extends over 16 amino acids.

The chain has TRBV30 and TRBJ2-1; the TCRdb D gene call, TRBD2, has no DNA to confirm it. The CDR3 runs 16 residues. Per germline, CDR1 GTSNPN and CDR2 SVGIG (reference sequence). CDR3 sequence reads: CAWSLGRARRSTTRFF.

V and J are TRBV18 and TRBJ2-1; there is no DNA to check the TCRdb D call of TRBD2. Germline assignment: CDR1 KGHSH and CDR2 LQKENI. The length of the CDR3 is 15 residues. The CDR3 loop reads CASSPAAGMRNEQFF.